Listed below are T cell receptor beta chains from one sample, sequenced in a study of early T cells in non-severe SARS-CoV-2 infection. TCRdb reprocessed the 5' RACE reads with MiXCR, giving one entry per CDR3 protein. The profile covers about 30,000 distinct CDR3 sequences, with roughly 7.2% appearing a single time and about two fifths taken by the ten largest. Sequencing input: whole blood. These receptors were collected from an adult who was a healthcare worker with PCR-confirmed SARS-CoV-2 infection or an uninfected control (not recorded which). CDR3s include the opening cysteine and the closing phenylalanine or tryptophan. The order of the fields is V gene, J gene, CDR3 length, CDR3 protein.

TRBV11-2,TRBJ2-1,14,CASSPGGSRNEQFF
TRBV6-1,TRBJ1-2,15,CASSEGQQVNYGYTF
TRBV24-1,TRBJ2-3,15,CATSDYRETKNTQYF
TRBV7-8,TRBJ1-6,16,CASSLQGASYNSPLHF
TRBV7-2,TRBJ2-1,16,CASSSLAGEGRNEQFF
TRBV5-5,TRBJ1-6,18,CASSFSDTRSRYNSPLHF
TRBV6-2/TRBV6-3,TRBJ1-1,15,CASSWPPGVNTEAFF
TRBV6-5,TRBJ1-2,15,CASSYFTGGAYGYTF
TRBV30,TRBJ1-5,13,CAWSTGGNQPQHF
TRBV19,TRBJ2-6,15,CASRPGASGANVLTF
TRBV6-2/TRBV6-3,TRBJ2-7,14,CASTRDRESYEQYF
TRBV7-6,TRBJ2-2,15,CASSSSWVGAGELFF
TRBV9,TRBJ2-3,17,CASSGGRGLAYTDTQYF
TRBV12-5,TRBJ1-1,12,CASGRQGAEAFF
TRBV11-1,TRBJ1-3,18,CASSKPGQMIDSGNTIYF
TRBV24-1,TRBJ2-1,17,CATSDSGTSGRGHEQFF
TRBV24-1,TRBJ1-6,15,CATTYRENINSPLHF
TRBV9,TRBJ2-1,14,CASSVSGDANEQFF
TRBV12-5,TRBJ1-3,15,CASGSAFSSGNTIYF
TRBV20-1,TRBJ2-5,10,CSASMETQYF
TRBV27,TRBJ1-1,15,CASSSWTGGSTEAFF
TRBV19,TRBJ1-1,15,CASSSGTGGNTEAFF
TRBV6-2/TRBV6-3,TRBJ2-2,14,CASSHYGTQGELFF
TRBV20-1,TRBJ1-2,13,CSAMDRGDYGYTF
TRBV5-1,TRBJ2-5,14,CASSLTVVQETQYF
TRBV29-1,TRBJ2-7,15,CSVEDPGQGAHEQYF
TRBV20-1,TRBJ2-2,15,CSARDLLSASGELFF
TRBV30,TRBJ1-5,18,CAWSPRDRGLSGNQPQHF
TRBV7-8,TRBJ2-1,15,CATTPSGVPHNEQFF
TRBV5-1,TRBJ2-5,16,CASSFRPSGRKETQYF
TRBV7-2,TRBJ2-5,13,CASSLDRFGTQYF
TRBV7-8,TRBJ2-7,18,CASSLASGLMVGTYEQYF
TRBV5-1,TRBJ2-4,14,CASRTTLGANIQYF
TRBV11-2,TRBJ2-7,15,CASSFQAGLPYEQYF
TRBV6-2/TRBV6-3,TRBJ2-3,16,CASSPHDRFNRNTQYF
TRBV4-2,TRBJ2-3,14,CASSQGLNTDTQYF
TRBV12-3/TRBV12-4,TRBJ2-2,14,CASSTRGSTGELFF
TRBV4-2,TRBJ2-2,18,CASSQRGGGLQYTGELFF
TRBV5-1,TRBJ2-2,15,CASRKGGLNTGELFF
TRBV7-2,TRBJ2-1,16,CASSFDRRHSYNEQFF
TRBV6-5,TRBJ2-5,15,CASSYGGGFQETQYF
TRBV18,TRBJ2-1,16,CASSPRSGTMNNEQFF
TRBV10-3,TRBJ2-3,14,CAITGAFSTDTQYF
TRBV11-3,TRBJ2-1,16,CASSLWETSGTHEQFF
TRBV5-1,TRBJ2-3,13,CASGSGSTDTQYF
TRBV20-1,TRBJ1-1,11,CSAGGSREAFF
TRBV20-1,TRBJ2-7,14,CSARDRPGTYEQYF
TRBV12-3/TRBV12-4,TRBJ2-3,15,CASSLGLGSGDAQYF
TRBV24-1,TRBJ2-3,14,CATSDWGTADTQYF
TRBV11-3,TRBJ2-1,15,CASSLDGRTLNEQFF
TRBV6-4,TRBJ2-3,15,CASSERGRGTDTQYF
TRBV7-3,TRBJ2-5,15,CASSLTPGVGETQYF
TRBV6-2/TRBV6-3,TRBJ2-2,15,CASSSQGGITGELFF
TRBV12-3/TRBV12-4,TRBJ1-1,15,CASSFMHPVDTEAFF
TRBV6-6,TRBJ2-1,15,CASSYTQGSYNEQFF